The 8 T cell receptor beta chains in this list originate from one sample, sequenced in a study of response to subunit inactivated influenza vaccine. TCRdb independently ran MiXCR on the RT-PCR reads; one entry per CDR3 protein. The data hold around 760,000 distinct CDR3 sequences, with around 13% observed a single time. The input for sequencing was PBMCs from blood, taken approximately 15 days before vaccination. These receptor sequences come from a man aged 45-65 years who received an inactivated influenza vaccine.

The chain employs TRBV20-1 and TRBJ2-7; 8 bases are shared with TRBD2. Trimming at V came to 6 bases and at J to 5 bases, leaving 6 bases not matched to a gene. This CDR3 is 12 amino acids long. Germline CDR1 DFQATT, CDR2 SNEGSKA (reference sequence). As DNA, the CDR3 is TGCAGTGCAGCCCGGGGGGGGAACGAGCAGTACTTC. It codes for CSAARGGNEQYF.

This clonotype was counted only a few times. V and J are TRBV12-3 or TRBV12-4 and TRBJ2-1; 9 bases align to TRBD1. This CDR3 has 15 residues. V gave up 3 bases and J gave up 5 bases; unmatched junction bases: 5. The CDR3: CASSFRDRVNNEQFF. DNA for the CDR3: TGTGCCAGCAGTTTCAGGGACAGGGTGAACAATGAGCAGTTCTTC.

The sample holds many counts of this clonotype. The V call is TRBV12-3 or TRBV12-4, the J call TRBJ1-6, with D possibly being TRBD1 (6 bases). Trimming took 4 bases from V and 8 from J, leaving 12 bases between them. The CDR3 consists of 14 residues. CDR3 in DNA: TGTGCCAGCAGTTCGACAGGAGGAGATTCACCCCTCCACTTT. It codes for CASSSTGGDSPLHF.

This chain uses TRBV12-3 or TRBV12-4 with TRBJ1-2; no definite D call. The CDR3 totals 13 residues. The germline V and J ends were trimmed by 6 bases and 8 bases, with 16 bases remaining between them. This CDR3 reads CASRASGWAGYTF. The CDR3 bases are TGTGCCAGCAGGGCAAGCGGATGGGCCGGCTACACCTTC.

The chain uses TRBV4-3 and TRBJ2-1; D is perhaps TRBD2 (6 bases). The CDR3 length is 14 residues. Deletions cut 3 bases from V and 10 bases from J, with 16 bases between. Per germline, CDR1 LGHNA and CDR2 YSLEER. In nucleotides, the CDR3 is TGCGCCAGCAGCCAGGGGAGGTCGCGGAGGGAGCAGTTCTTC. Amino acid sequence: CASSQGRSRREQFF.

This clonotype was detected only a few times. The V gene is TRBV2, the J gene TRBJ1-5; D not resolved. Germline CDR1 is SNHLY and CDR2 is FYNNEI. This CDR3 contains 14 residues. V lost 4 bases to trimming and J lost 7 bases, with 14 bases between them. CDR3 loop: CASSVPGLRQPQHF. Here the CDR3 DNA reads TGTGCCAGCAGTGTCCCCGGGTTGAGACAGCCCCAGCATTTT. Together with reference TRBV2 and TRBJ1-5, the CDR3 gives the full variable domain: EPEVTQTPSHQVTQMGQEVILRCVPISNHLYFYWYRQILGQKVEFLVSFYNNEISEKSEIFDDQFSVERPDGSNFTLKIRSTKLEDSAMYFCASSVPGLRQPQHFGDGTRLSIL.

The chain carries TRBV5-1 and TRBJ2-2, with TRBD2 identical over 10 bases. Germline V lookup: CDR1 SGHRS, CDR2 YFSETQ. The V and J ends lost 3 bases and 0 bases, in that order; junction bases with no gene match: 8. The CDR3 is 18 residues long. CDR3 amino acids: CASSSGLAGVTNTGELFF. CDR3 DNA sequence: TGCGCCAGCAGCTCTGGCCTAGCGGGGGTCACGAACACCGGGGAGCTGTTTTTT.

At least ten counts were recorded for this clonotype. The DNA of the CDR3 is TGTGCCAGCAGCCCAGAGGGGAACACTGAAGCTTTCTTT. Its translation is CASSPEGNTEAFF. The chain is built from TRBV2 and TRBJ1-1; D gene uncertain. CDR3 length: 13 residues. With 6 bases removed from V and 1 base from J, the gap between germline ends came to 9 bases. Germline V gives CDR1 SNHLY, CDR2 FYNNEI. Together with reference TRBV2 and TRBJ1-1, the CDR3 gives the full variable domain: EPEVTQTPSHQVTQMGQEVILRCVPISNHLYFYWYRQILGQKVEFLVSFYNNEISEKSEIFDDQFSVERPDGSNFTLKIRSTKLEDSAMYFCASSPEGNTEAFFGQGTRLTVV.